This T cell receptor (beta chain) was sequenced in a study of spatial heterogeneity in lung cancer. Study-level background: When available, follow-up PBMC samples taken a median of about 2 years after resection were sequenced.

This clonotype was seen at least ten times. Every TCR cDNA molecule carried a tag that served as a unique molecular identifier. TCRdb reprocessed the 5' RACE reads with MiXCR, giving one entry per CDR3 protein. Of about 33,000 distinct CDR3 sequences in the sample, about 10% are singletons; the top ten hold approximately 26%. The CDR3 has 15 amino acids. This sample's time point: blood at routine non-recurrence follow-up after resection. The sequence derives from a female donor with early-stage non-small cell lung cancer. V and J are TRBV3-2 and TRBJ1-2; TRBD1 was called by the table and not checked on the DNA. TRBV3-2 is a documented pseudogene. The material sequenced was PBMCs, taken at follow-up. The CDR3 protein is CASSQRTGFNYGYTF. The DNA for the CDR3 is TGTGCCAGCAGCCAGAGGACAGGGTTCAACTATGGCTACACCTTC.